This entry is about one T cell receptor beta chain. Its specificity is unknown. PCR employed 60 Vbeta and 13 Jbeta primers. The method was immunoSEQ multiplex PCR; TCRdb's version includes in-frame clones alone and lacks a portion of them. The sample consists of fewer than 250,000 clones, around nine tenths of them appearing once. These data originate in a study of cytomegalovirus exposure and HLA in healthy donors. Whole-study findings and limits: A later analysis found that most CMV-associated TCR beta chains appeared HLA-restricted. Compared with the roughly 700-donor mean, an Asian-associated ancestry cluster reportedly had fewer N-insertions, according to a later analysis. Investigators reported about 160 TCR beta chains as tied to cytomegalovirus.

The CDR3 sequence is 13 residues long. V was shortened by 1 base and J by 5 bases, with 7 bases between the two germline ends. From germline, CDR1 is SGHDT and CDR2 YYEEEE. The rearrangement uses TRBV5-6 and TRBJ1-5; TRBD1 might be the D (5 bases). This receptor was obtained from a woman aged 18-35 years in good health and CMV-seronegative. The sample taken for sequencing was PBMCs. In DNA, the CDR3 is TGTGCCAGCAGCTTGATAGGGGATCAGCCCCAGCATTTT. Protein sequence: CASSLIGDQPQHF.